This T cell receptor (beta chain) was documented in a study of blood T cell repertoires in COVID-19. At the level of the study: In each case, the material was cDNA or gDNA derived from T cells, B-cell-depleted T cells, or PBMCs.

Germline V gene data show CDR1 as KGHDR and CDR2 as SFDVKD. The CDR3 has 13 residues. With 0 bases removed from V and 5 bases from J, the gap between germline ends came to 6 bases. Some clones are missing from TCRdb's copy, which holds only in-frame ones; the method was immunoSEQ multiplex PCR. Here the sample spans fewer than 400,000 clones, about 90% being singletons. As regards this clone: In the same sample, other DNA sequences code for this CDR3.

The genes are TRBV24-1 and TRBJ1-2; no definite D call. The material sequenced was peripheral blood. The clonotype originates from a woman in her thirties with COVID-19, enrolled during active disease. The CDR3 protein is CATSDLPGYGYTF. CDR3 DNA sequence: TGTGCCACCAGTGATTTGCCCGGGTATGGCTACACCTTC.